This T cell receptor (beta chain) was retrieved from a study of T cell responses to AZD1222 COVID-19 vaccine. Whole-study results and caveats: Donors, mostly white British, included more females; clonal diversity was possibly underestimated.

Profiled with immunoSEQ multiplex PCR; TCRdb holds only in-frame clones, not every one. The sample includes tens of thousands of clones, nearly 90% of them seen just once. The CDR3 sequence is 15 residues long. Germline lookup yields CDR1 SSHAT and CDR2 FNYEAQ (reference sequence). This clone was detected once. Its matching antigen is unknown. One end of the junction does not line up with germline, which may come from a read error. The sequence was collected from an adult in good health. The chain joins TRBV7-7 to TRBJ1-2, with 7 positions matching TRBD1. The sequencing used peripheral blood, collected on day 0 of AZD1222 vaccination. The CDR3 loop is CASSFRQGLARGYTF. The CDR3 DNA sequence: TGTGCTAGCAGCTTCCGACAGGGTCTCGCCCGGGGCTACACCTTC.